This T cell receptor (beta chain) was documented in a study of regulatory T cells in long-lasting Graves disease. Study as a whole: Over 5 years on antithyroid drugs plus positive TSH receptor antibodies marked Graves' disease as persistent.

Library construction for TCR beta used iRepertoire HTBI primers and Arm-PCR of CDR3 regions. TCRdb passed the multiplex PCR reads through MiXCR, listing each CDR3 protein once. This table holds about half a million distinct CDR3 sequences, approximately 23% found once. This CDR3 comprises 13 residues. Germline V gene data show CDR1 as SGHTA and CDR2 as FQGNSA. With regard to this clonotype: What it binds is unknown. An end of the junction does not agree with germline; a read error may underlie this.

Study-wide results and limits: Among samples with persistent disease, TRBV28, TRBJ1-2 and TRBJ2-5 were favored.

Noted time point: persistent/refractory GD, antithyroid drugs over 5 years with positive TRAb. PBMCs were the source of the RNA used for TCR sequencing. Around 8.2 milliliters of peripheral blood were drawn into EDTA tubes. The sequence derives from a female donor with Graves disease. This chain connects TRBV7-2 to TRBJ2-1; maybe TRBD1 (5 bases). This material consisted of peripheral blood mononuclear cells (PBMCs), taken when the disease was refractory, from a patient treated with antithyroid drugs. This chain's CDR3 is CANSLGQGNEQFF. The CDR3 DNA is TGTGCCAACAGCTTAGGGCAGGGTAATGAGCAGTTCTTC. Variable domain in full (rest from reference TRBV7-2 and TRBJ2-1): GAGVSQSPSNKVTEKGKDVELRCDPISGHTALYWYRQSLGQGLEFLIYFQGNSAPDKSGLPSDRFSAERTGGSVSTLTIQRTQQEDSAVYLCANSLGQGNEQFFGPGTRLTVL.